This T cell receptor beta chain was captured in a study of cytomegalovirus exposure and HLA in healthy donors. PCR was performed using 60 Vbeta and 13 Jbeta primers. This table comes from immunoSEQ multiplex PCR, and its TCRdb copy is limited to in-frame clones, with some not included. This sample's table has approximately 200,000 clones. The CDR3 runs to 14 residues. CDR1 MNHEY and CDR2 SVGAGI come from the germline V gene. Trimming cost V 5 bases and J 2 bases; bases outside gene matches: 5. In the case of this clone: Its antigen is undetermined.

Regarding the study as a whole: A later analysis found TCR association rates differed by HLA locus, highest for DRB1 and lowest for HLA-C.

The specimen sequenced was PBMCs. This TCR was recovered from a boy aged 10-17 years in good health and CMV-seronegative. The rearrangement links TRBV6-5 to TRBJ2-7; 8 bases align to TRBD1. DNA for the CDR3: TGTGCCAGCAGTACGGGACAGGTGGCCTACGAGCAGTACTTC. This codes for CASSTGQVAYEQYF.